The T cell receptor beta chain under discussion was sequenced for a study of cytomegalovirus exposure and HLA in healthy donors. Study-wide findings and caveats: In a later analysis, TCR beta V- and J-gene trimming showed a link to a missense DCLRE1C variant. TCR association rates varied by HLA locus in a later analysis, with DRB1 highest and HLA-C lowest. Presence/absence comparisons presumed near-even sequencing depth among donors.

Germline V gene sequence: CDR1 MNHNS, CDR2 SASEGT. This CDR3 has 15 residues. V was cut by 8 bases and J by 3 bases, with 14 bases left in between. Researchers ran the PCR with 60 Vbeta and 13 Jbeta primers. Some clones are missing from TCRdb's copy, which holds only in-frame ones; the method was immunoSEQ multiplex PCR. In the table there are roughly 120,000 clones, under 85% of which are singletons. This clone was recorded once. Its target is not known. V is TRBV6-1 and J is TRBJ1-6, with a possible D match to TRBD1 (5 bases). The source of this sequence is a man younger than 30 in good health and CMV-seropositive. Specimen: PBMCs. In nucleotides, the CDR3 is TGTGCCAGCCACTCCGGGGGGTACTATAATTCACCCCTCCACTTT. This codes for CASHSGGYYNSPLHF.